What follows describes a single TCR beta chain. What it binds is unknown. The data were taken from a study of shared clonotypes between healthy human individuals. This table comes from immunoSEQ multiplex PCR, and its TCRdb copy is limited to in-frame clones, with some not included. The sample records 2 million or so clones, approximately 95% being singletons. Overall study findings and caveats: An anticipated effect of sequencing depth on clonotype sharing among donors was recognized. Sequencing of the sorted subsets was shown by rarefaction to be incomplete despite large depth. Naive subsets typically showed greater estimated richness than memory subsets. Four donors held 5% to 5.5% of naive CD4 clonotypes in common.

Trimming pared 5 bases from V and 4 bases from J, leaving 7 bases between. The CDR3 is made up of 11 amino acids. Germline CDR1 GTSNPN, CDR2 SVGIG (reference sequence). This TCR was sampled from a man aged 18 to 35 in good health. This rearrangement joins TRBV30 to TRBJ2-3, with D unclear. Sequenced: naive CD4+ T cells sorted from blood. The sample's subset: CD45RA+ positively selected. CDR3 residues: CAWGRADTQYF. CDR3 in DNA: TGTGCCTGGGGTAGGGCAGATACGCAGTATTTT.